A single sample gave rise to the 28 T cell receptor beta chains below, sequenced in a study of cytomegalovirus exposure and HLA in healthy donors. PCR used 60 Vbeta primers and 13 Jbeta primers. Profiled with immunoSEQ multiplex PCR; TCRdb holds only in-frame clones, not every one. Altogether some 240,000 clones are present, about 78% being singletons, with the ten largest covering around 4%. The sequenced material came from PBMCs. The receptors shown here come from a male donor in good health and CMV-seronegative.

This chain uses TRBV7-3 with TRBJ2-3; tentatively, D is TRBD2 (6 bases). The V gene lost 0 bases and the J gene lost 2 bases, with 9 bases spanning the gap. The CDR3 loop spans 15 amino acids. Germline loops: CDR1 SGHTA, CDR2 FQGTGA. CDR3 sequence reads: CASSLTGGFTDTQYF. CDR3 nucleotide sequence: TGTGCCAGCAGCTTAACGGGAGGATTCACAGATACGCAGTATTTT.

This clone was seen only a few times. The genes are TRBV4-2 and TRBJ2-2; 8 bases map to TRBD2. This CDR3 has 16 amino acids. Germline loops: CDR1 LGHNA, CDR2 YNFKEQ. The V gene end was trimmed by 3 bases and the J gene end by 4 bases; junction bases not matched to a gene: 7. CDR3 bases: TGTGCCAGCAGCCATGCCGGGACTAGATCCACCGGGGAGCTGTTTTTT. As protein: CASSHAGTRSTGELFF.

The chain joins TRBV5-1 to TRBJ2-5; 8 bases are shared with TRBD1. Germline CDR1 is SGHRS and CDR2 is YFSETQ. The CDR3 runs 14 residues. V lost 4 bases, J lost 5 bases, and 7 bases stayed unmatched. CDR3 region: CASSLGQVPETQYF. The CDR3 DNA sequence: TGCGCCAGCAGCCTGGGACAGGTACCCGAGACCCAGTACTTC.

The V gene is TRBV5-4, the J gene TRBJ2-3; maybe TRBD2 (5 bases). V was pared by 4 bases and J by 1 base, with 13 bases between. The CDR3 length is 15 residues. CDR1 SGHNT and CDR2 YYREEE come from the germline V gene (reference sequence). CDR3 sequence (DNA): TGTGCCAGCAGCCCGGTAGCGATCGGCACAGATACGCAGTATTTT. Encoded protein: CASSPVAIGTDTQYF.

This chain uses TRBV11-3 with TRBJ2-1; D perhaps matches TRBD2 (6 bases). The CDR3 covers 13 residues. With 1 base removed from V and 7 bases from J, the gap between germline ends came to 8 bases. Per germline, CDR1 SGHNT and CDR2 YENEEA. This chain's CDR3 is CASSLVGGNEQFF. DNA of the CDR3: TGTGCCAGCAGCTTAGTCGGGGGAAATGAGCAGTTCTTC.

This sequence joins TRBV19 and TRBJ2-7, with TRBD2 as a possible D gene (6 bases). Germline V gene sequence: CDR1 LNHDA, CDR2 SQIVND (reference sequence). Deletions cut 1 base from V and 7 bases from J, with 14 bases between. This CDR3 has 14 residues. The CDR3 DNA reads TGTGCCAGTAGTATAGCAACGGGAGTGGGGGAGCAGTACTTC. It translates to CASSIATGVGEQYF.

The chain combines TRBV13 with TRBJ2-3, with 7 bases identical to TRBD2. The V gene end was trimmed by 4 bases and the J gene end by 0 bases; junction bases not matched to a gene: 4. The CDR3 consists of 15 residues. Germline CDR1 PRHDT, CDR2 FYEKMQ (reference sequence). CDR3 residues: CASSSRAGSTDTQYF. The CDR3 DNA sequence: TGTGCCAGCAGCTCCCGAGCGGGAAGCACAGATACGCAGTATTTT. Filled out from reference TRBV13 and TRBJ2-3, the complete variable domain reads AAGVIQSPRHLIKEKRETATLKCYPIPRHDTVYWYQQGPGQDPQFLISFYEKMQSDKGSIPDRFSAQQFSDYHSELNMSSLELGDSALYFCASSSRAGSTDTQYFGPGTRLTVL.

V is TRBV19 and J is TRBJ1-1; D is unresolved. V was pared by 2 bases and J by 0 bases, with 7 bases between. The CDR3 runs 14 residues. CDR1 and CDR2 (germline): LNHDA, SQIVND (reference sequence). The CDR3 spells CASSISSMNTEAFF. Written as DNA, the CDR3 is TGTGCCAGTAGTATAAGTAGCATGAACACTGAAGCTTTCTTT.

The chain is built from TRBV15 and TRBJ2-7; 10 bases fit TRBD2. Germline-derived CDR1 and CDR2 are LNHNV and YYDKDF (reference sequence). The CDR3 has 17 amino acids. Trimming took 4 bases from V and 0 from J; bases not matched to a gene: 9. CDR3 nucleotides: TGTGCCACCAGCACACGGATAGCGGGAGGACTCTCCTACGAGCAGTACTTC. Its protein product is CATSTRIAGGLSYEQYF. Supplemented by reference TRBV15 and TRBJ2-7, the full variable domain reads DAMVIQNPRYQVTQFGKPVTLSCSQTLNHNVMYWYQQKSSQAPKLLFHYYDKDFNNEADTPDNFQSRRPNTSFCFLDIRSPGLGDTAMYLCATSTRIAGGLSYEQYFGPGTRLTVT.

The V and J genes are TRBV19 and TRBJ2-2; 10 bases align to TRBD1. V was clipped by 3 bases and J by 7 bases; unmatched bases: 8. Germline V gene sequence: CDR1 LNHDA, CDR2 SQIVND (reference sequence). The CDR3 has 16 residues. Here the CDR3 reads CASSMGTGAVGGELFF. DNA of the CDR3: TGTGCCAGTAGTATGGGGACAGGGGCAGTTGGCGGGGAGCTGTTTTTT. The whole variable domain, remainder taken from reference TRBV19 and TRBJ2-2, is DGGITQSPKYLFRKEGQNVTLSCEQNLNHDAMYWYRQDPGQGLRLIYYSQIVNDFQKGDIAEGYSVSREKKESFPLTVTSAQKNPTAFYLCASSMGTGAVGGELFFGEGSRLTVL.

This clone appeared a single time. The chain has TRBV19 and TRBJ2-2; unclear D gene. This CDR3 has 14 amino acids. Germline CDR1 is LNHDA and CDR2 is SQIVND (reference sequence). The V end lost 9 bases, the J end lost 0 bases, and 11 bases lay between the germline ends. Here the CDR3 DNA reads TGTGCCAGCCTGACTCGCGCGAACACCGGGGAGCTGTTTTTT. Its protein product is CASLTRANTGELFF.

V is TRBV4-1 and J is TRBJ1-5; TRBD1 might be the D (6 bases). The CDR3 runs 18 residues. The germline gives CDR1 MGHRA, CDR2 YSYEKL. V shed 4 bases and J shed 5 bases, with 24 bases lying between them. The CDR3 DNA follows: TGCGCCAGCAGCCGGGACCCACAGGGAGCCCGCGGTGATCAGCCCCAGCATTTT. This gives the protein CASSRDPQGARGDQPQHF.

The chain is built from TRBV6-1 and TRBJ1-5, with D unresolved. Between the trimmed V and J ends, which lost 1 base and 1 base, there was a span of 8 bases. The germline V gene encodes CDR1 MNHNS and CDR2 SASEGT. This CDR3 region has 15 residues. Written as DNA, the CDR3 is TGTGCCAGCAGTGAAGTCTATGCCAGCAATCAGCCCCAGCATTTT. This encodes CASSEVYASNQPQHF.

V usage is TRBV7-2 and J usage is TRBJ2-1, with a tentative D call TRBD2 (5 bases). Germline loops: CDR1 SGHTA, CDR2 FQGNSA. V was pared by 1 base and J by 7 bases, with 11 bases between. CDR3 length: 14 residues. The DNA of the CDR3 is TGTGCCAGCAGCTTAGGGGGAGCTAGAAATGAGCAGTTCTTC. It yields the protein CASSLGGARNEQFF.

This clone was counted a single time. Other DNA sequences in the same sample also yield this CDR3. J is TRBJ2-7 and V is TRBV5-1; 7 bases agree with TRBD1. The junction had 7 bases not matched to a gene; V was cut back by 4 bases and J by 3 bases. Germline CDR1 SGHRS, CDR2 YFSETQ. The CDR3 is made up of 14 amino acids. The CDR3 nucleotides are TGCGCCAGCAGCAGCCGACAGGGAAGCTACGAGCAGTACTTC. Translated, it gives CASSSRQGSYEQYF.

The gene calls are TRBV10-1 and TRBJ2-1, with D possibly being TRBD2 (6 bases). Per germline, CDR1 WNHNN and CDR2 SYGVQD (reference sequence). The CDR3 has 14 residues. Between the trimmed V and J ends, which lost 3 bases and 7 bases, there was a span of 13 bases. The CDR3 DNA reads TGCGCCAGCAGTGACTCCCCGGGGGAGAATGAGCAGTTCTTC. It yields the protein CASSDSPGENEQFF.

The V call is TRBV5-6, the J call TRBJ1-1; 8 bases agree with TRBD1. V lost 3 bases and J lost 5; bases outside the gene matches: 6. The length of the CDR3 is 14 residues. Germline CDR1 and CDR2: SGHDT and YYEEEE. The DNA for the CDR3 is TGTGCCAGCAGCTCAGACAGGGGTAGGACTGAAGCTTTCTTT. This gives the protein CASSSDRGRTEAFF.

The rearrangement joins TRBV5-1 to TRBJ2-5; possibly TRBD2 for D (6 bases). CDR3 length: 14 residues. Trimming took off 0 bases at V and 4 bases at J, with 10 bases between the two ends. Germline CDR1 reads SGHRS; CDR2 reads YFSETQ. DNA for the CDR3: TGCGCCAGCAGCTTGGGGAGGGGAGCAGAGACCCAGTACTTC. This gives the protein CASSLGRGAETQYF.

V and J are TRBV2 and TRBJ1-1; no clear D. V lost 3 bases and J 3 bases, leaving 14 bases between the germline ends. The CDR3 totals 15 residues. Per the germline V gene, CDR1 is SNHLY and CDR2 is FYNNEI. CDR3 amino acids: CASSESWAEDTEAFF. CDR3 DNA: TGTGCCAGCAGTGAGTCGTGGGCGGAGGACACTGAAGCTTTCTTT.

The rearrangement links TRBV7-2 to TRBJ2-1; 7 positions match TRBD2. Trimming cost V 1 base and J 9 bases; bases outside gene matches: 12. The CDR3 spans 16 residues. The germline V gene has CDR1 SGHTA and CDR2 FQGNSA. Here the CDR3 DNA reads TGTGCCAGCAGCTTAGACGGCGGGAGAGGGGATATTGAGCAGTTCTTC. This translates into CASSLDGGRGDIEQFF.

J is TRBJ2-3 and V is TRBV30; D is undetermined. Per the germline V gene, CDR1 is GTSNPN and CDR2 is SVGIG (reference sequence). V was clipped by 5 bases and J by 0 bases, with 9 bases between them. This CDR3 spans 13 amino acids. CDR3 nucleotide sequence: TGTGCCTGGTCGTATACTAGCACAGATACGCAGTATTTT. Amino acid sequence: CAWSYTSTDTQYF.

The rearrangement joins TRBV7-2 to TRBJ1-1, with a tentative D call TRBD1 (6 bases). Germline CDR1 and CDR2: SGHTA and FQGNSA. Between the trimmed V and J ends, which lost 3 bases and 2 bases, there was a span of 13 bases. The CDR3 extends over 15 amino acids. The CDR3 DNA reads TGTGCCAGCAGCTTCGACAGGAATCTAAACACTGAAGCTTTCTTT. This codes for CASSFDRNLNTEAFF.

This sequence joins TRBV5-1 and TRBJ2-5, with 7 bases fitting TRBD2. TRBJ2-7 explains the end of the DNA better; the J call may be wrong. The CDR3 is made up of 13 amino acids. Germline CDR1 and CDR2: SGHRS and YFSETQ. As DNA, the CDR3 is TGCGCCAGCAAGAGGGGAGGGTCCTACGAGCAGTACTTC. Residues: CASKRGGSYEQYF.

The V call is TRBV6-5, the J call TRBJ1-2; no clear D gene. Germline CDR1 and CDR2: MNHEY and SVGAGI. The CDR3 sequence is 16 residues long. V was shortened by 0 bases and J by 4 bases, with 15 bases between the two germline ends. In DNA form, the CDR3 reads TGTGCCAGCAGTTACTCTTCCGGGATCATAAGCTATGGCTACACCTTC. Residues: CASSYSSGIISYGYTF.

V is TRBV29-1 and J is TRBJ1-4; D is unclear. Germline assignment: CDR1 SQVTM and CDR2 ANQGSEA. V lost 8 bases and J 4 bases, leaving 14 bases between the germline ends. The CDR3 extends over 13 amino acids. CDR3 sequence reads: CSHLYSFNEKLFF. The CDR3 DNA follows: TGCAGCCACCTATACAGTTTTAATGAAAAACTGTTTTTT.

The table lists this clone with a few counts. This chain joins TRBV11-2 and TRBJ2-5; 9 bases align to TRBD2. Germline trimming cut 5 bases from V and 1 base from J; bases unmatched to any gene: 5. This CDR3 is 15 amino acids long. Germline-derived CDR1 and CDR2 are SGHAT and FQNNGV. CDR3 nucleotide sequence: TGTGCCAGCAGCCGACTAGCGGCTTCCCAAGAGACCCAGTACTTC. This sequence encodes CASSRLAASQETQYF. Complete variable domain (other parts from reference TRBV11-2 and TRBJ2-5): EAGVAQSPRYKIIEKRQSVAFWCNPISGHATLYWYQQILGQGPKLLIQFQNNGVVDDSQLPKDRFSAERLKGVDSTLKIQPAKLEDSAVYLCASSRLAASQETQYFGPGTRLLVL.

This clone was observed a handful of times. The chain couples TRBV5-4 to TRBJ2-7, with a possible D match to TRBD1 (6 bases). The V end was cut by 2 bases, the J end by 4 bases, with 13 bases between. There are 14 residues in the CDR3. CDR1 and CDR2 from the germline V gene are SGHNT and YYREEE (reference sequence). CDR3 residues: CASSLGGAVYEQYF. For the CDR3, the DNA is TGTGCCAGCAGCTTAGGGGGAGCCGTATACGAGCAGTACTTC. Together with reference TRBV5-4 and TRBJ2-7, the CDR3 gives the full variable domain: ETGVTQSPTHLIKTRGQQVTLRCSSQSGHNTVSWYQQALGQGPQFIFQYYREEENGRGNFPPRFSGLQFPNYSSELNVNALELDDSALYLCASSLGGAVYEQYFGPGTRLTVT.

This clone was found a few times. The chain combines TRBV5-4 with TRBJ1-3; D is unclear. Trimming stripped 1 base from V and 3 bases from J, with 8 bases between. CDR1 is SGHNT and CDR2 is YYREEE in the germline V gene (reference sequence). This CDR3 is built from 14 residues. This chain's CDR3 is CASSLPGNGNTIYF. In DNA form, the CDR3 reads TGTGCCAGCAGCTTGCCCGGGAATGGAAACACCATATATTTT.